Shown below are 19 T cell receptor beta chains from a single sample sequenced in a study of blood T cell repertoires in COVID-19. Clones were sequenced by immunoSEQ multiplex PCR, and TCRdb holds only the in-frame ones, with some missing. The repertoire holds about 140,000 clones, 70% to 85% seen once, with roughly 9.8% in the top ten. Sequenced sample: peripheral blood. The receptor source for this set is a man aged 55 to 70 who had recovered from COVID-19.

The chain recombines TRBV29-1 with TRBJ1-5; D perhaps matches TRBD1 (5 bases). The ends were cut back, 3 bases at V and 5 bases at J, with 11 bases in the middle. CDR1 is SQVTM and CDR2 is ANQGSEA in the germline V gene. The CDR3 runs 13 residues. The DNA for the CDR3 is TGCAGCGTTGAGGGGGGAAAGGATCAGCCCCAGCATTTT. Amino acid sequence: CSVEGGKDQPQHF.

CDR3 sequence: CASSPGQGAGTDTQYF. The CDR3 DNA follows: TGTGCCAGCTCACCTGGACAGGGGGCCGGCACAGATACGCAGTATTTT. This chain joins TRBV18 and TRBJ2-3; TRBD1 matches at 11 bases. The CDR3 totals 16 residues. CDR1 is KGHSH and CDR2 is LQKENI in the germline V gene. The junction had 3 bases not matched to a gene; V was cut back by 3 bases and J by 1 base. Full variable domain (missing parts from reference TRBV18 and TRBJ2-3): NAGVMQNPRHLVRRRGQEARLRCSPMKGHSHVYWYRQLPEEGLKFMVYLQKENIIDESGMPKERFSAEFPKEGPSILRIQQVVRGDSAAYFCASSPGQGAGTDTQYFGPGTRLTVL.

The chain is built from TRBV27 and TRBJ2-7; 7 nucleotides align to TRBD2. Germline assignment: CDR1 MNHEY and CDR2 SMNVEV (reference sequence). The J segment lost 6 bases and the V segment lost 2 bases, leaving 4 bases of the junction unmatched. CDR3 length equals 13 residues. Here the CDR3 reads CASSLAGVGEQYF. Here the CDR3 DNA reads TGTGCCAGCAGTTTAGCGGGAGTAGGCGAGCAGTACTTC.

The chain uses TRBV3-1 (or the pseudogene TRBV3-2) and TRBJ2-5; D may be TRBD1 (5 bases). The germline V gene has CDR1 LGHDT and CDR2 YNNKEL (reference sequence). The CDR3 has 15 residues. V was shortened by 0 bases and J by 1 base, with 9 bases between the two germline ends. CDR3 bases: TGTGCCAGCAGCCAAGATGGGGCTATCCAAGAGACCCAGTACTTC. The encoded protein is CASSQDGAIQETQYF.

The sample holds one count of this clone. This sequence joins TRBV4-2 and TRBJ2-2, with a tentative D call TRBD1 (6 bases). V lost 1 base and J lost 1, with 16 bases in between. In germline, CDR1 is LGHNA, CDR2 YNFKEQ. This CDR3 has 18 amino acids. The CDR3 region has the DNA TGTGCCAGCAGCCAAGCCCTAACTTTGACAGGGAACACCGGGGAGCTGTTTTTT. This sequence encodes CASSQALTLTGNTGELFF.

The chain has TRBV29-1 and TRBJ1-2, with 8 bases identical to TRBD1. The J segment lost 6 bases and the V segment lost 7 bases, leaving 10 bases of the junction unmatched. Germline V gives CDR1 SQVTM, CDR2 ANQGSEA. The CDR3 totals 13 residues. The CDR3 loop is CSARTGPSDGYTF. In DNA, the CDR3 is TGCAGCGCCCGGACAGGGCCGTCTGATGGCTACACCTTC.

This chain links TRBV4-1 with TRBJ1-1; 8 bases fit TRBD1. The CDR3 is 14 amino acids. Germline trimming cut 4 bases from V and 4 bases from J; bases unmatched to any gene: 5. Germline CDR1 and CDR2: MGHRA and YSYEKL. The CDR3 loop is CASSPGDRSTEAFF. In DNA form, the CDR3 reads TGCGCCAGCAGCCCCGGGGACAGGAGCACTGAAGCTTTCTTT.

The chain carries TRBV28 and TRBJ2-3; D remains ambiguous. The CDR3 is 13 amino acids. Trimming took 5 bases from V and 7 from J, leaving 13 bases between them. Germline V gives CDR1 MDHEN, CDR2 SYDVKM. CDR3 coding DNA: TGTGCCAGCAGTCCCCCTAGGCGGCATACGCAGTATTTT. It codes for CASSPPRRHTQYF.

The chain carries TRBV29-1 and TRBJ2-7; 7 bases align to TRBD1. V shed 4 bases and J 4 bases; nucleotides not matched to a gene: 7. Germline CDR1 reads SQVTM; CDR2 reads ANQGSEA. The CDR3 runs to 13 residues. The CDR3 region has the DNA TGCAGCGTTGGCCAGGGGGATGGGTACGAGCAGTACTTC. It yields the protein CSVGQGDGYEQYF.

V and J are TRBV7-6 and TRBJ2-3; D might be TRBD2 (7 bases). Trimming removed 3 bases from V and 5 bases from J, with 12 bases in between. The germline V gene has CDR1 SGHVS and CDR2 FNYEAQ. CDR3 length: 14 amino acids. The CDR3 reads CASSFTGREDTQYF. The CDR3 bases are TGTGCCAGCAGCTTTACAGGGAGGGAAGATACGCAGTATTTT.

CDR3 region: CASRRQANSPLHF. The CDR3 coding sequence is TGTGCCAGCCGAAGACAGGCAAATTCACCCCTCCACTTT. The chain couples TRBV2 to TRBJ1-6, with D tentatively TRBD1 (6 bases). The CDR3 has 13 amino acids. Per the germline V gene, CDR1 is SNHLY and CDR2 is FYNNEI. V dropped 8 bases and J dropped 7 bases, with 12 bases sitting between them. The full variable domain, completed using reference TRBV2 and TRBJ1-6, is EPEVTQTPSHQVTQMGQEVILRCVPISNHLYFYWYRQILGQKVEFLVSFYNNEISEKSEIFDDQFSVERPDGSNFTLKIRSTKLEDSAMYFCASRRQANSPLHFGNGTRLTVT.

This rearrangement joins TRBV28 to TRBJ2-6, with TRBD1 as a possible D gene (5 bases). The CDR3 covers 15 residues. Trimming stripped 5 bases from V and 1 base from J, with 9 bases between. Germline CDR1 reads MDHEN; CDR2 reads SYDVKM. The CDR3 protein is CASSRQGSGANVLTF. The DNA for the CDR3 is TGTGCCAGCAGTCGCCAGGGATCTGGGGCCAACGTCCTGACTTTC.

This chain connects TRBV5-8 to TRBJ2-6; D gene ambiguous. V lost 0 bases and J lost 3, with 4 bases in between. This CDR3 contains 14 residues. The germline gives CDR1 SGHTS, CDR2 YDEGEE. The CDR3: CASSLVRGANVLTF. The CDR3 nucleotides are TGTGCCAGCAGCTTGGTCCGTGGGGCCAACGTCCTGACTTTC.

This sequence joins TRBV11-1 and TRBJ2-3, with 7 bases fitting TRBD2. The J segment lost 10 bases and the V segment lost 3 bases, leaving 10 bases of the junction unmatched. This CDR3 comprises 14 residues. Germline lookup yields CDR1 SGHAT and CDR2 FQDESV (reference sequence). The CDR3 sequence is CASSLGGSSFAQYF. The CDR3 coding sequence is TGTGCCAGCAGCTTGGGGGGGAGTAGTTTTGCGCAGTATTTT.

The V gene is TRBV5-8, the J gene TRBJ2-3; possibly TRBD1 for D (6 bases). Germline V gives CDR1 SGHTS, CDR2 YDEGEE. The CDR3 is made up of 16 amino acids. V lost 2 bases and J lost 2, with 15 bases in between. This CDR3 is CASSFVQGSYTDTQYF. The CDR3 DNA reads TGTGCCAGCAGCTTCGTTCAGGGGTCCTACACAGATACGCAGTATTTT.

This clone was observed a few times. The chain combines TRBV15 with TRBJ1-2; the match to TRBD1 covers 7 bases. The CDR3 totals 14 residues. V lost 0 bases, J lost 6 bases, and 4 bases stayed unmatched. Germline V gene data show CDR1 as LNHNV and CDR2 as YYDKDF (reference sequence). The CDR3 sequence: CATSRDKTGDGYTF. The CDR3 DNA reads as TGTGCCACCAGCAGAGATAAAACAGGGGATGGCTACACCTTC.

The chain employs TRBV15 and TRBJ2-2, with D unclear. The CDR3 runs to 13 residues. Trimming pared 0 bases from V and 7 bases from J, leaving 6 bases between. The germline V gene has CDR1 LNHNV and CDR2 YYDKDF (reference sequence). The CDR3 loop is CATSRDQNGELFF. Written as DNA, the CDR3 is TGTGCCACCAGCAGAGACCAAAACGGGGAGCTGTTTTTT.

This chain connects TRBV7-2 to TRBJ1-2; D unresolved. The V end was cut by 4 bases, the J end by 4 bases, with 4 bases between. Germline values: CDR1 SGHTA, CDR2 FQGNSA. The CDR3 contains 11 residues. The chain's CDR3 is CASSSIYGYTF. The CDR3 region has the DNA TGTGCCAGCAGCTCCATCTATGGCTACACCTTC.

This chain links TRBV5-1 with TRBJ1-2; 10 bases match TRBD1. Germline V CDR1 and CDR2: SGHRS, YFSETQ. The CDR3 is 15 amino acids. V dropped 4 bases and J dropped 4; count of bases not matched to a gene: 7. This chain's CDR3 is CASSDGTGVSYGYTF. The DNA of the CDR3 is TGCGCCAGCAGCGATGGGACAGGGGTCTCCTATGGCTACACCTTC.